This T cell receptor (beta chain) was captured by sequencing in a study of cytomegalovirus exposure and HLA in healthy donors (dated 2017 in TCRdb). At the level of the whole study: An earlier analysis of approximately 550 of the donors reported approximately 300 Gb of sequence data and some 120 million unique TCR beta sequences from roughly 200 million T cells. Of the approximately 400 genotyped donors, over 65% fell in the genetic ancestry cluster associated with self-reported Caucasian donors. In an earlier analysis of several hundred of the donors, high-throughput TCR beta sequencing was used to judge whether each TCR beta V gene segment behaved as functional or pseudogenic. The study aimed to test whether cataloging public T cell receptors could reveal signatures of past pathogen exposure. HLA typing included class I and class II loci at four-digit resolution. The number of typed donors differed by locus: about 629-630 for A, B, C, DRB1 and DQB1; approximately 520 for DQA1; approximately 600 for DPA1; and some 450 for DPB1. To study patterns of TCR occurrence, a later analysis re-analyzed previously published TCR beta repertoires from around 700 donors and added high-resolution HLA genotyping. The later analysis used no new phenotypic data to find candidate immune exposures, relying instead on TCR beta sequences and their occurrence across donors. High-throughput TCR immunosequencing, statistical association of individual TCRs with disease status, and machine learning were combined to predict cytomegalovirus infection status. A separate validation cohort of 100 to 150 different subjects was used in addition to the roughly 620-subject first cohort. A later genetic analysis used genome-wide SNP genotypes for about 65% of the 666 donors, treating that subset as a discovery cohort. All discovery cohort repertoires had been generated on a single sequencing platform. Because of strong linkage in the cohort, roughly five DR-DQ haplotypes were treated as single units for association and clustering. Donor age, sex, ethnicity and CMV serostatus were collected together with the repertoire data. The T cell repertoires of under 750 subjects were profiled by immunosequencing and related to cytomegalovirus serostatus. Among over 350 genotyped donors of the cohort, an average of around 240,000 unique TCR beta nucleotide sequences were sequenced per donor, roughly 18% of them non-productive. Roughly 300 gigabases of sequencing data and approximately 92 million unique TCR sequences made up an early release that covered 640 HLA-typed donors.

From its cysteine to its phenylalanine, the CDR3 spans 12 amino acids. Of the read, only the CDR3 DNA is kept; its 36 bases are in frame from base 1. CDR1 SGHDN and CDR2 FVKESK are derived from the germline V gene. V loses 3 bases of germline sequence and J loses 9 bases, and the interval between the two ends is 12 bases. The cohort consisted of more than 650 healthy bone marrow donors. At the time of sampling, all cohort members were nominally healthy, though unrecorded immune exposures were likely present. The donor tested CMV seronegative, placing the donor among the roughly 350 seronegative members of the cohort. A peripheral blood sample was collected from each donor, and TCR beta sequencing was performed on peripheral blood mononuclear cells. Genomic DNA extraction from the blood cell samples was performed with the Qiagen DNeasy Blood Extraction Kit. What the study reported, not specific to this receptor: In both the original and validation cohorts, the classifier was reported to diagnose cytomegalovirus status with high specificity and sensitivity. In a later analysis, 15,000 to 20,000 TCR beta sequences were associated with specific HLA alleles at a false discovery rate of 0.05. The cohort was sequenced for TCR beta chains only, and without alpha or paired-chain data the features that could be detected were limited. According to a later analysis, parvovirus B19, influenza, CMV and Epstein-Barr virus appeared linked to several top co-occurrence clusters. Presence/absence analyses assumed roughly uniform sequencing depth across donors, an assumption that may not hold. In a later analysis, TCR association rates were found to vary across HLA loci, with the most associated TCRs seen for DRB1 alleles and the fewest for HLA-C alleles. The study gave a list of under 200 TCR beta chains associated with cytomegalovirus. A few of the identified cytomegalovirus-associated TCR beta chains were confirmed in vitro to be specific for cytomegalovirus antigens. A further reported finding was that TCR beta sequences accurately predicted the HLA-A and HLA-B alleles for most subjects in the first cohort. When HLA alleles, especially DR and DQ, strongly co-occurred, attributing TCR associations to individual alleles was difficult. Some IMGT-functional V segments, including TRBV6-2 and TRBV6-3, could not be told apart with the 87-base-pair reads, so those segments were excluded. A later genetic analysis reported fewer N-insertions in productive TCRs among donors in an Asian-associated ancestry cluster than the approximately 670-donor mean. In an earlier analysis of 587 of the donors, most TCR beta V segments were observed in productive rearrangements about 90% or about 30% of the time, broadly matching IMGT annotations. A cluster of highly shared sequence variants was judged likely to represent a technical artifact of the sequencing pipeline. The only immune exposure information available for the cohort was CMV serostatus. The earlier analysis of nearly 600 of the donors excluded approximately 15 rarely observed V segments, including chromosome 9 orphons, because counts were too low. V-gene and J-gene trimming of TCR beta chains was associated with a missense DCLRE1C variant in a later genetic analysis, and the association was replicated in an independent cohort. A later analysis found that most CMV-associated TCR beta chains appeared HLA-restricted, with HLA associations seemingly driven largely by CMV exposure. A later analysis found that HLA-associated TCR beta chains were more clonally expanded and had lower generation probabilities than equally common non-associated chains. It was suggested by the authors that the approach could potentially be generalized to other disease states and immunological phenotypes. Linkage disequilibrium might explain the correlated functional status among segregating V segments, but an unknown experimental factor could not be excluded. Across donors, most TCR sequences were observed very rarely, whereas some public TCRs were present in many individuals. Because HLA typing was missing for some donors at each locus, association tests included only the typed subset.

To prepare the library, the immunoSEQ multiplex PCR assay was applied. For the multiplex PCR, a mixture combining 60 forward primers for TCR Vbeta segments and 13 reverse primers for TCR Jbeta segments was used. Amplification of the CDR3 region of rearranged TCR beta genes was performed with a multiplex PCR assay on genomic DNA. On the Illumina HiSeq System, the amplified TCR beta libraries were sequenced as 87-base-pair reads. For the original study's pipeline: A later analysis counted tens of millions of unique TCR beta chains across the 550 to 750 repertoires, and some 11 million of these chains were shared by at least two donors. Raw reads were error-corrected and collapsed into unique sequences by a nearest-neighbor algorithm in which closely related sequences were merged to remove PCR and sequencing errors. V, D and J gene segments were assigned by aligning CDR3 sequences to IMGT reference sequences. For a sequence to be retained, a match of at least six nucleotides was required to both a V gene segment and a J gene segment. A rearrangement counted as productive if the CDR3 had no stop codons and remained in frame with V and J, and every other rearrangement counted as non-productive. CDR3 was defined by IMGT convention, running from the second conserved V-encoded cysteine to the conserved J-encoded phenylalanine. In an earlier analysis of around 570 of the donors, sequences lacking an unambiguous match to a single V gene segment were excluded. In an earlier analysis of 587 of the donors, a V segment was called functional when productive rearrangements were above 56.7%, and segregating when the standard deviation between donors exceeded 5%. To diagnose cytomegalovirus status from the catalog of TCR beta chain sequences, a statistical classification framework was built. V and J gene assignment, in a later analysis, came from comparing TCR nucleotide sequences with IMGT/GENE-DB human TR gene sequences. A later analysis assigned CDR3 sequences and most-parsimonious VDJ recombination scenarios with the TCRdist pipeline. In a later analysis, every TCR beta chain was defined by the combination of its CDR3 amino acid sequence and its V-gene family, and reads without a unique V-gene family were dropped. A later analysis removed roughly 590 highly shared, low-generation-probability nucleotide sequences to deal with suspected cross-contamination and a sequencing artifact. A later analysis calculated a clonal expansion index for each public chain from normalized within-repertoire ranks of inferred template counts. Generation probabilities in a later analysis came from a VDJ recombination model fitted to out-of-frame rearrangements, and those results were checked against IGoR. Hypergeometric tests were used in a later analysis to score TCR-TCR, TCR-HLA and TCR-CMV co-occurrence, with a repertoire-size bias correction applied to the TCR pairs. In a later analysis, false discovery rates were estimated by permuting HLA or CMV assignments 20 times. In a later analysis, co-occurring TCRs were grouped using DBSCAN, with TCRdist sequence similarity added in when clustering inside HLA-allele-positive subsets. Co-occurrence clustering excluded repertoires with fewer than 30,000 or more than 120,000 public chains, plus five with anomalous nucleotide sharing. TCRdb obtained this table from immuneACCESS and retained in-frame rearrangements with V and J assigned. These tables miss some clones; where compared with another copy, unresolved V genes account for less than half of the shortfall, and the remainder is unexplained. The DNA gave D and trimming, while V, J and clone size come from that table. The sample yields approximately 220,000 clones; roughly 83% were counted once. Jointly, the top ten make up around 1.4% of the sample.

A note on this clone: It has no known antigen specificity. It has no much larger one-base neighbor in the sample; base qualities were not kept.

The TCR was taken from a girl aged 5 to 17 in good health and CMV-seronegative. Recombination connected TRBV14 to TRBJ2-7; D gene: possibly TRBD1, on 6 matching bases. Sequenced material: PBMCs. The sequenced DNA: TGTGCCAGCAGCCATGGCCAGGGGTGGCAGTACTTC. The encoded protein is CASSHGQGWQYF.